The present TCR beta chain was sequenced within a study of circulating CD8 cells and anti-PD-1 response in melanoma. Study-wide results and caveats: Published repertoire comparisons used only baseline and M1 samples. Some patients were treatment-naive; others were previously treated. At M1, fewer than 8% of TRB clonotypes appeared in multiple subsets. Diversity ranked highest in DNEG and lowest in TIGIT subsets.

The QIAseq Immune Repertoire TCR panel built the libraries from approximately 15 ng of total RNA. MiXCR, run by TCRdb on the reads, gives a single entry per CDR3 protein. The sample contains about 620 distinct CDR3 sequences, roughly 9% of which appear only once. In its sample, this clonotype is medium-sized. Antigen specificity is unknown. Four subsets defined by PD-1 and/or TIGIT were sorted from live CD3+CD8+TCRalphabeta+ cells. CDR1 MDHEN and CDR2 SYDVKM come from the germline V gene. Trimming removed 3 bases at V and 3 bases at J, with 10 bases between. The CDR3 extends over 14 amino acids. The sample was CD8+ T cells from PBMCs, taken at baseline or after one month of anti-PD-1 therapy (not recorded which). The clonotype comes from a human donor with melanoma. The chain has TRBV28 and TRBJ2-3, with a tentative D call TRBD1 (5 bases). The CDR3 spells CASSFLSGTDTQYF. DNA of the CDR3: TGTGCCAGCAGTTTTTTATCAGGGACAGATACGCAGTATTTT.